The clone carrying this T cell receptor beta chain was picked up a small number of times. Its antigen is currently unknown. Separate cDNA molecules each had unique molecular identifiers attached to them. In TCRdb, the 5' RACE reads were re-called with MiXCR into one record per CDR3 protein. The table lists approximately 69,000 distinct CDR3 sequences, around 11% of them singletons. The CDR3 is made up of 16 amino acids. The ends lost 5 bases at V and 1 base at J; junction bases unmatched: 7. The V gene's germline CDR1 is SGHVS and CDR2 FQNEAQ. This entry belongs to a study of early T cells in non-severe SARS-CoV-2 infection. Study results and limitations: The study's VDJdb matching favored anti-spike CD8 responses and missed private and CD4 specificities.

The chain combines TRBV7-8 with TRBJ2-5, with 10 bases identical to TRBD2. The specimen was whole blood. This TCR came from an adult who was a healthcare worker with PCR-confirmed SARS-CoV-2 infection or an uninfected control (not recorded which). The DNA of the CDR3 is TGTGCCAGCAGCCTACTTAGCGGGAGGAGCCAAGAGACCCAGTACTTC. Translation gives CASSLLSGRSQETQYF.